This T cell receptor (beta chain) was sequenced for a study of CD8+ T cells in alopecia areata. Extraction of RNA preceded its reverse transcription into cDNA, which served as the sequencing template. The protocol was immunoSEQ multiplex PCR, while the TCRdb copy is restricted to in-frame clones and leaves out a portion. Seen here are under 200,000 clones, approximately 60% observed once, and the top ten hold more than 13%. Treatment noted: oral pan-JAK inhibitor, 5-10 mg twice daily. Trimming removed 5 bases at V and 5 bases at J, with 15 bases between. CDR1 and CDR2 from the germline V gene are SQVTM and ANQGSEA. The CDR3 sequence is 13 residues long.

V and J are TRBV29-1 and TRBJ1-2, with D possibly TRBD1 on 6 matching bases. The material was CD4+ T cells sorted from blood, obtained at week 24, from a patient treated with tofacitinib. The TCR sequence derives from a human donor with alopecia areata. The DNA of the CDR3 is TGCAGCGTTCTGTCGGACAGCGAATATGGCTACACCTTC. This gives the protein CSVLSDSEYGYTF.